This T cell receptor beta chain originates from a study of blood T cell repertoires in COVID-19 (dated by TCRdb to 2018 to 2020). Regarding the study in general: Samples covering the acute and convalescent phases of COVID-19 were provided by collaborators in the United States, Italy and Spain. The material from the prospective study consisted of cDNA or gDNA derived from T cells, B-cell-depleted T cells, or PBMCs. The dataset comprised deeply sampled blood TCRbeta repertoires from subjects exposed to, actively infected with, or recovered from COVID-19. The repertoires were released in a freely available public database meant as a resource for research on the immune response to SARS-CoV-2. The samples were drawn from two sources: the first 160 participants of the ongoing ImmuneRACE study, and 1,254 subjects contributed by 6 global collaborators. The sample metadata nearly always contained a de-identified subject ID, COVID-19 status, age in years and sex. HLA class I and class II types, where available, came from metadata supplied by the sample provider rather than from assay-based typing. Broad study findings and their caveats: The quantity of clinical and demographic metadata differed by source and by participant and was supplied without curation.

TCRbeta CDR3 regions were amplified from genomic DNA using the immunoSEQ Assay, a bias-controlled multiplex PCR. Per the original workflow: The number of nucleated cells in each sample was estimated by amplification of reference gene primers within the assay. To quantify the absolute abundance of each unique TCRbeta CDR3 rearrangement, sequence reads were collapsed and filtered. For each sample, productive Simpson clonality was calculated by taking the square root of Simpson's diversity index across productive rearrangements. The clones in this table, taken by TCRdb from immuneACCESS, are in-frame only. Not every clone is retained; where verified, under half of the shortfall comes from an unresolved V gene, and the cause of the rest is unknown. V, J and clone size are those of that table, while D and trimming were read from the DNA. The sample table records about 120,000 clones; 82% of these occur just once. The ten biggest clones cover 7.9% of the sample.

This clone appeared a single time. Its antigen remains unidentified. No per-base quality is available; no much larger clone lies one base away. Each collaborating institution followed its own protocols to collect whole blood in K2EDTA tubes. For TCRbeta analysis, collaborator samples were shipped as frozen whole blood, as isolated PBMCs, or as DNA extracted from either sample type. The CDR3 contains 11 residues, cysteine and phenylalanine counted. Only the CDR3 DNA stays, 33 bases, in frame from base 1. CDR1 KGHDR and CDR2 SFDVKD were looked up in the germline V gene. The junction carries 6 bases between V and J, which are trimmed by 7 bases and 6 bases respectively.

Sample: peripheral blood. This sequence originates from a man in his 70s with acute or convalescent COVID-19. The rearrangement combines TRBV24-1 with TRBJ1-3, with the D gene call left open. Here the CDR3 is given as CATRAVNTIYF. The sequenced DNA is TGTGCCACCAGAGCCGTAAACACCATATATTTT.